A selection of T cell receptor beta chains follows, all from one sample in a study of blood T cell repertoires in COVID-19. Data came from immunoSEQ multiplex PCR; TCRdb stores just in-frame clones and leaves some out. The profile shows about 410,000 clones, approximately 91% of them singletons. Input material: peripheral blood. These receptors came from a woman aged 40-49 years with COVID-19, enrolled during active disease. The CDR3 runs from the conserved cysteine through the conserved F or W. D genes are given only for firm matches. The size of a clone is reported for some rows only, either as once, few or many, or as a class for expanded clones.

TRBV7-2	TRBD2	TRBJ2-2	once	CASSPSGGTGELFF	TGTGCCAGCAGCCCTAGCGGGGGCACCGGGGAGCTGTTTTTT
TRBV12-5	TRBD1	TRBJ1-1	-	CASGLGGLNTEAFF	TGTGCTAGTGGTCTAGGGGGCCTGAACACTGAAGCTTTCTTT
TRBV3-1/TRBV3-2	-	TRBJ1-5	-	CASSLHPGDQPQHF	TGTGCCAGCAGCCTTCATCCGGGGGATCAGCCCCAGCATTTT
TRBV28	-	TRBJ1-5	-	CASSGVVRQPQHF	TGTGCCAGCAGCGGGGTTGTTAGACAGCCCCAGCATTTT
TRBV15	-	TRBJ1-1	-	CATSRDGTYSEAFF	TGTGCCACCAGCAGAGATGGGACATATAGTGAAGCTTTCTTT
TRBV19	-	TRBJ2-6	-	CASSISGVRSSGANVLTF	TGTGCCAGTAGTATCTCCGGGGTTCGCAGCTCTGGGGCCAACGTCCTGACTTTC
TRBV9	-	TRBJ1-1	-	CASRLHEGDTEAFF	TGTGCCAGCAGGCTCCACGAGGGGGATACTGAAGCTTTCTTT
TRBV5-8	-	TRBJ2-1	-	CASPEVVPSSYNEQFF	TGTGCCAGCCCGGAGGTCGTTCCGAGCTCCTACAATGAGCAGTTCTTC
TRBV7-2	TRBD1	TRBJ1-2	-	CASSPGTGNGYTF	TGTGCCAGCAGCCCCGGGACAGGGAATGGCTACACCTTC
TRBV7-7	-	TRBJ2-2	once	CASSLEAEVWTGELFF	TGTGCTAGCAGCTTAGAAGCGGAGGTATGGACCGGGGAGCTGTTTTTT
TRBV18	TRBD1	TRBJ1-2	-	CASSPGGRGGENGYTF	TGTGCCAGCTCACCTGGAGGAAGAGGGGGCGAGAATGGCTACACCTTC
TRBV7-7	TRBD1	TRBJ2-5	few	CASSPSTGGPGETQYF	TGTGCTAGCAGCCCCTCGACAGGGGGGCCGGGGGAGACCCAGTACTTC
TRBV2	-	TRBJ2-1	-	CASSGDSVTAEQFF	TGTGCCAGCAGCGGGGACTCGGTTACGGCCGAGCAGTTCTTC
TRBV28	-	TRBJ1-6	-	CASSLAGYSPLHF	TGTGCCAGCAGTTTAGCAGGGTACTCACCCCTCCACTTT
TRBV11-2	TRBD1	TRBJ1-3	-	CASSFALQGATGNTIYF	TGTGCCAGCAGCTTTGCATTACAGGGGGCGACTGGAAACACCATATATTTT
TRBV14	-	TRBJ1-2	-	CASSQGQGHYGYTF	TGTGCCAGCAGCCAAGGGCAGGGTCACTATGGCTACACCTTC
TRBV6-5	-	TRBJ2-7	-	CASSSGPYEQYF	TGTGCCAGCAGTTCAGGCCCCTACGAGCAGTACTTC
TRBV16	-	TRBJ1-1	-	CASSQSQSAGNTEAFF	TGTGCCAGCAGCCAATCTCAATCGGCGGGGAACACTGAAGCTTTCTTT
TRBV9	-	TRBJ1-5	-	CASSPQGGNNQPQHF	TGTGCCAGCAGCCCCCAGGGTGGGAACAATCAGCCCCAGCATTTT
TRBV6-1	-	TRBJ2-7	once	CASSEGPYEQYF	TGTGCCAGCAGTGAGGGGCCTTACGAGCAGTACTTC
TRBV7-2	-	TRBJ1-2	once	CASSLGDTLNYGYTF	TGTGCCAGCAGCCTGGGGGACACCCTCAACTATGGCTACACCTTC
TRBV5-1	-	TRBJ1-6	-	CASSLGSSPGVNSPLHF	TGCGCCAGCAGCTTGGGTTCAAGTCCCGGGGTAAATTCACCCCTCCACTTT
TRBV28	TRBD1	TRBJ2-3	-	CASSRDSTSTDTQYF	TGTGCCAGCAGTAGGGACAGCACAAGCACAGATACGCAGTATTTT
TRBV27	TRBD1	TRBJ2-2	-	CASSIQGATGELFF	TGTGCCAGCAGTATACAGGGGGCCACCGGGGAGCTGTTTTTT
TRBV29-1	TRBD2	TRBJ2-2	-	CSVEVYSGRARGELFF	TGCAGCGTTGAAGTGTATAGCGGGAGGGCCCGAGGGGAGCTGTTTTTT
TRBV6-2/TRBV6-3	-	TRBJ1-1	-	CASSRRPGNTEAFF	TGTGCCAGCAGCCGTAGACCGGGGAACACTGAAGCTTTCTTT
TRBV4-1	TRBD1	TRBJ1-2	few	CASSQDPGTGDYGYTF	TGCGCCAGCAGCCAGGACCCCGGGACAGGGGACTATGGCTACACCTTC
TRBV19	TRBD2	TRBJ2-2	few	CASSSSREGTGGELFF	TGTGCCAGTAGTTCGAGCAGGGAGGGGACTGGCGGGGAGCTGTTTTTT
TRBV30	-	TRBJ1-1	-	CAWSARANTEAFF	TGTGCCTGGAGTGCCAGGGCGAACACTGAAGCTTTCTTT
TRBV6-6	TRBD1	TRBJ2-7	-	CASSYFPGQGGEQYF	TGTGCCAGCAGTTACTTTCCGGGACAGGGAGGCGAGCAGTACTTC
TRBV5-1	-	TRBJ1-2	-	CASSGSEAGSYGYTF	TGCGCCAGCAGCGGATCGGAGGCCGGGAGCTATGGCTACACCTTC
TRBV7-9	TRBD1	TRBJ1-4	-	CASSLRTGGEKLFF	TGTGCCAGCAGCTTACGGACAGGGGGAGAAAAACTGTTTTTT
TRBV6-2/TRBV6-3	TRBD1	TRBJ2-5	once	CASSYSLGQGLQETQYF	TGTGCCAGCAGTTACTCCTTAGGACAGGGGCTCCAAGAGACCCAGTACTTC
TRBV7-3	-	TRBJ2-3	-	CASSHRDTSTDTQYF	TGTGCCAGCAGCCACCGGGACACAAGCACAGATACGCAGTATTTT
TRBV19	-	TRBJ1-6	-	CASSKENNSPLHF	TGTGCCAGTAGTAAGGAGAACAATTCACCCCTCCACTTT
TRBV21-1	-	TRBJ1-3	-	CASSPRQRSSGNTIYF	TGTGCCAGCAGCCCCCGACAGCGAAGCTCTGGAAACACCATATATTTT
TRBV6-5	-	TRBJ1-6	once	CASSYIGRSPLHF	TGTGCCAGCAGTTACATTGGGAGGTCACCCCTCCACTTT
TRBV7-9	TRBD1	TRBJ1-4	once	CASSLGTGGSEKLFF	TGTGCCAGCAGCTTAGGTACAGGGGGTAGTGAAAAACTGTTTTTT
TRBV18	-	TRBJ2-5	-	CASSPRAREETQYF	TGTGCCAGCTCACCCCGAGCAAGAGAAGAGACCCAGTACTTC
TRBV28	-	TRBJ1-5	-	CASSSSRTAYQPQHF	TGTGCCAGCAGCTCCTCCCGTACTGCGTATCAGCCCCAGCATTTT
TRBV6-4	TRBD1	TRBJ2-5	-	CASGGRGIDGEETQYF	TGTGCCTCTGGCGGCAGGGGGATTGATGGGGAGGAGACCCAGTACTTC
TRBV5-4	TRBD1	TRBJ1-6	-	CASSLTGVPLHF	TGTGCCAGCAGCTTGACAGGGGTCCCCCTCCACTTT
TRBV7-2	-	TRBJ2-5	-	CASSLARHRQETQYF	TGTGCCAGCAGCTTAGCGAGACACCGCCAAGAGACCCAGTACTTC
TRBV27	TRBD1	TRBJ1-4	-	CASSSKTGGEKLFF	TGTGCCAGCAGCTCCAAGACAGGGGGTGAAAAACTGTTTTTT
TRBV7-9	TRBD2	TRBJ2-5	-	CASSLSGGQETQYF	TGTGCCAGCAGCTTGTCGGGGGGGCAAGAGACCCAGTACTTC
TRBV18	TRBD1	TRBJ2-4	-	CASSAGTGVSKNIQYF	TGTGCCAGCTCAGCCGGGACAGGGGTGTCCAAAAACATTCAGTACTTC
TRBV25-1	TRBD1	TRBJ1-1	-	CASSESGRGLNTEAFF	TGTGCCAGCAGTGAATCTGGCAGGGGGTTAAACACTGAAGCTTTCTTT
TRBV2	-	TRBJ2-5	once	CASTGTTPVETQYF	TGTGCCAGCACCGGGACAACCCCTGTAGAGACCCAGTACTTC
TRBV7-9	-	TRBJ1-2	-	CASSLEGIGDRDYGYTF	TGTGCCAGCAGCTTAGAGGGGATAGGGGATCGGGACTATGGCTACACCTTC
TRBV6-1	TRBD1	TRBJ1-6	-	CASSERGQGGSPLHF	TGTGCCAGCAGTGAAAGAGGACAGGGAGGTTCACCCCTCCACTTT
TRBV28	-	TRBJ2-5	-	CASSSTETQYF	TGTGCCAGCAGTTCTACGGAGACCCAGTACTTC
TRBV27	-	TRBJ2-3	-	CASSRTSRERITDTQYF	TGTGCCAGCAGTCGGACTTCACGGGAGCGGATCACAGATACGCAGTATTTT
TRBV20-1	-	TRBJ1-4	-	CSASERGALEKLFF	TGCAGTGCTAGTGAACGGGGGGCCCTTGAAAAACTGTTTTTT
TRBV3-1/TRBV3-2	-	TRBJ1-2	once	CASSQGAGAGYTF	TGTGCCAGCAGCCAAGGGGCGGGGGCCGGCTACACCTTC
TRBV29-1	-	TRBJ1-2	-	CSVEDRGGANGYTF	TGCAGCGTTGAAGATCGGGGGGGCGCGAATGGCTACACCTTC